This is a list of T cell receptor beta chains from one sample in a study of CD8+CD57+ T cells in acquired aplastic anemia. MiXCR, applied by TCRdb to the reads, yields one record per CDR3 protein. The profile shows around 140,000 distinct CDR3 sequences, 41% of them singletons. Input material: sorted CD4+, CD8+, or CD8+CD57+ T cells (not recorded which) from PBMCs. The receptors come from a human donor in good health, serving as a control. CDR3s include the opening cysteine and the closing phenylalanine or tryptophan. The order of the fields is clone size, V gene, D gene, J gene, CDR3 DNA, CDR3 protein. A D gene is named only where the DNA matches it firmly. Size is stated for part of the rows, as once, few or many counts, or as a class when the clone is expanded.

clone size: NA; V gene: TRBV30; D gene: TRBD1; J gene: TRBJ1-2; CDR3 DNA: TGTGCCTGGAGCTGGGACAGGGCAAACTATGGCTACACCTTC; CDR3 protein: CAWSWDRANYGYTF
clone size: many; V gene: TRBV20-1; D gene: TRBD2; J gene: TRBJ2-3; CDR3 DNA: TGCAGTGCTATCGCTAGCGGGAAATATACGGGTACGCAGTATTTT; CDR3 protein: CSAIASGKYTGTQYF
clone size: many; V gene: TRBV6-5; D gene: NA; J gene: TRBJ1-2; CDR3 DNA: TGTGCCAGCAGTTACGGCCGGTACAACTATGGCTACACCTTC; CDR3 protein: CASSYGRYNYGYTF
clone size: many; V gene: TRBV12-3/TRBV12-4; D gene: NA; J gene: TRBJ2-3; CDR3 DNA: TGTGCCAGCAGTTTAGGATCAGGACTCATGTATTTT; CDR3 protein: CASSLGSGLMYF
clone size: NA; V gene: TRBV28; D gene: NA; J gene: TRBJ1-5; CDR3 DNA: TGTGCCAGCAGTTTAAATCAACAGTATAGCAATCAGCCCCAGCATTTT; CDR3 protein: CASSLNQQYSNQPQHF
clone size: NA; V gene: TRBV7-2; D gene: NA; J gene: TRBJ1-2; CDR3 DNA: TGTGCCAGCAGCTTAGGGCGGGGGTTTGGTGGCTACACCTTC; CDR3 protein: CASSLGRGFGGYTF
clone size: once; V gene: TRBV10-3; D gene: NA; J gene: TRBJ2-7; CDR3 DNA: TGTGCCAGCAGGTCAGAGACCGAATCGTTCTACGAGCAGTACTTC; CDR3 protein: CASRSETESFYEQYF
clone size: many; V gene: TRBV11-3; D gene: NA; J gene: TRBJ2-6; CDR3 DNA: TGTGCCAGCAGCTTAGATCAATCTTCTGGGGCCAACGTCCTGACTTTC; CDR3 protein: CASSLDQSSGANVLTF
clone size: NA; V gene: TRBV29-1; D gene: NA; J gene: TRBJ2-4; CDR3 DNA: TGCAGCGTTGAAGACCGGGTCATTCAGTACTTC; CDR3 protein: CSVEDRVIQYF
clone size: NA; V gene: TRBV10-3; D gene: NA; J gene: TRBJ1-1; CDR3 DNA: TGTGCCATCAGGCAGGACCTTCTCACTGAAGCTTTCTTT; CDR3 protein: CAIRQDLLTEAFF
clone size: NA; V gene: TRBV2; D gene: NA; J gene: TRBJ1-2; CDR3 DNA: TGTGCCAGCAGTGAGGAACCAGGGTTTAGGTATGGCTACACCTTC; CDR3 protein: CASSEEPGFRYGYTF
clone size: many; V gene: TRBV3-1; D gene: NA; J gene: TRBJ2-3; CDR3 DNA: TGTGCCAGCAGCCAAGCTGATACGCAGTATTTT; CDR3 protein: CASSQADTQYF
clone size: NA; V gene: TRBV5-1; D gene: NA; J gene: TRBJ2-7; CDR3 DNA: TGCGCCAGCAGCTTGGGCGCAGCCTCCTACGAGCAGTACTTC; CDR3 protein: CASSLGAASYEQYF
clone size: NA; V gene: TRBV24-1; D gene: NA; J gene: TRBJ1-2; CDR3 DNA: TGTGCCACCAGTGATTCCGGTCCTGGCTACACCTTC; CDR3 protein: CATSDSGPGYTF
clone size: many; V gene: TRBV19; D gene: TRBD2; J gene: TRBJ2-3; CDR3 DNA: TGTGCCAGTAGTCCCTCGGGACTACCTCAGGATACGCAGTATTTT; CDR3 protein: CASSPSGLPQDTQYF
clone size: once; V gene: TRBV7-2; D gene: NA; J gene: TRBJ1-6; CDR3 DNA: TGTGCCAGCACCCTCCGACGGAATTCACCCCCCCACTTT; CDR3 protein: CASTLRRNSPPHF
clone size: NA; V gene: TRBV15; D gene: NA; J gene: TRBJ2-5; CDR3 DNA: TGTGCCACCAGCAGAGCCCAAGAGACCCAGTACTTC; CDR3 protein: CATSRAQETQYF
clone size: NA; V gene: TRBV6-5; D gene: TRBD1; J gene: TRBJ1-6; CDR3 DNA: TGTGCCAGCAGTTACTCGGGGACAGGGAGTTCGTCCCTCCACTTT; CDR3 protein: CASSYSGTGSSSLHF
clone size: NA; V gene: TRBV19; D gene: TRBD2; J gene: TRBJ2-7; CDR3 DNA: TGTGCCAGTAGCCCTCGCGGGAGTAACTACGAGCAGTACTTC; CDR3 protein: CASSPRGSNYEQYF
clone size: many; V gene: TRBV2; D gene: NA; J gene: TRBJ2-5; CDR3 DNA: TGTGCCAGCAGTGGTTTTTTAGGCCAGTACTTC; CDR3 protein: CASSGFLGQYF
clone size: many; V gene: TRBV6-1; D gene: TRBD2; J gene: TRBJ2-7; CDR3 DNA: TGTGCCAGTCCCGGGGGGGTAGTCCACGAGCAGTACTTC; CDR3 protein: CASPGGVVHEQYF
clone size: many; V gene: TRBV20-1; D gene: TRBD2; J gene: TRBJ2-1; CDR3 DNA: TGCAGTGCTAGTGGCGGGAGCTCCTACAATGAGCAGTTCTTC; CDR3 protein: CSASGGSSYNEQFF
clone size: many; V gene: TRBV12-3/TRBV12-4; D gene: NA; J gene: TRBJ2-3; CDR3 DNA: TGTGCCAGCAGTTTAGTGGGCAGGGGCACAGATACGCAGTATTTT; CDR3 protein: CASSLVGRGTDTQYF
clone size: NA; V gene: TRBV7-8; D gene: TRBD1; J gene: TRBJ1-2; CDR3 DNA: TGTGCCAGCAGCTCCAGGACAGGGCCTGACTATGGCTACACCTTC; CDR3 protein: CASSSRTGPDYGYTF
clone size: once; V gene: TRBV20-1; D gene: TRBD2; J gene: TRBJ2-7; CDR3 DNA: TGCAGTGCTAGAGGGGCGGGAGGCCACGAGCAGTACTTC; CDR3 protein: CSARGAGGHEQYF
clone size: few; V gene: TRBV12-1; D gene: NA; J gene: TRBJ2-1; CDR3 DNA: TGTGCCAGCACTCGTGACGCCGACCCCTACAATGAGCAGTTCTTC; CDR3 protein: CASTRDADPYNEQFF
clone size: once; V gene: TRBV6-1; D gene: NA; J gene: TRBJ1-1; CDR3 DNA: TGTGCCAGCAAGACAGATAGCGGGGCGAACACTGAAGCTTTCTTT; CDR3 protein: CASKTDSGANTEAFF
clone size: NA; V gene: TRBV20-1; D gene: TRBD2; J gene: TRBJ2-2; CDR3 DNA: TGCAGTGCTAGGGACGGACTAGCGGGAGTTGGCGGGGAGCTGTTTTTT; CDR3 protein: CSARDGLAGVGGELFF
clone size: few; V gene: TRBV30; D gene: NA; J gene: TRBJ2-7; CDR3 DNA: TGTGCCTGGAGTTATCGGGTGACCTACGAGCAGTACTTC; CDR3 protein: CAWSYRVTYEQYF
clone size: NA; V gene: TRBV19; D gene: NA; J gene: TRBJ1-6; CDR3 DNA: TGTGCCAGTAGCTCCCATCGGGCGGCCAATCCACCCCTCCACTTT; CDR3 protein: CASSSHRAANPPLHF
clone size: NA; V gene: TRBV7-3; D gene: TRBD1; J gene: TRBJ2-3; CDR3 DNA: TGTGCCAGCAGGCCGGCGGACAGGGGTCCAGATACGCAGTATTTT; CDR3 protein: CASRPADRGPDTQYF
clone size: many; V gene: TRBV12-3/TRBV12-4; D gene: NA; J gene: TRBJ2-2; CDR3 DNA: TGTGCCAGCAGTTTACGGGCCTTAGCGGCTAACACCGGGGAGCTGTTTTTT; CDR3 protein: CASSLRALAANTGELFF
clone size: few; V gene: TRBV13; D gene: TRBD1; J gene: TRBJ1-5; CDR3 DNA: TGTGCCAGCAGCTACCAACCGGGGGACAGCCCTCTCTATAGCAATCAGCCCCAGCATTTT; CDR3 protein: CASSYQPGDSPLYSNQPQHF
clone size: many; V gene: TRBV4-2; D gene: NA; J gene: TRBJ1-2; CDR3 DNA: TGTGCCAGCAGCCAAGACCGTTCCGGAGGGCCGGGCTATGGCTACACCTTC; CDR3 protein: CASSQDRSGGPGYGYTF
clone size: few; V gene: TRBV30; D gene: NA; J gene: TRBJ1-1; CDR3 DNA: TGTGCCTGGACCACCGCGGTGAAGAACACTGAAGCTTTCTTT; CDR3 protein: CAWTTAVKNTEAFF
clone size: many; V gene: TRBV5-1; D gene: NA; J gene: TRBJ2-5; CDR3 DNA: TGTGCCAGCAGCTTAGGAAGGGAAGAGACCCAGTACTTC; CDR3 protein: CASSLGREETQYF